Listed below are T cell receptor beta chains from one sample, sequenced in a study of blood T cell repertoires in COVID-19. Profiled with immunoSEQ multiplex PCR; TCRdb holds only in-frame clones, not every one. The sample has some 310,000 clones; around 87% are singletons. Sequenced input: peripheral blood. Receptors were obtained from a man aged 45-60 years with active or convalescent COVID-19. CDR3s include the opening cysteine and the closing phenylalanine or tryptophan. The D gene is left open where the match is weak. Clone size appears in some rows only: once, few, many, or a class for an expanded clone.

CDR3 protein: CASSNSYGDRAGYTF
CDR3 DNA: TGTGCCAGCTCAAACTCGTATGGGGACAGGGCTGGCTACACCTTC
J gene: TRBJ1-2
clone size: -
D gene: TRBD1
V gene: TRBV18

CDR3 protein: CASSGTGQGNTEAFF
CDR3 DNA: TGTGCCAGCAGCGGGACGGGACAGGGGAACACTGAAGCTTTCTTT
J gene: TRBJ1-1
clone size: few
D gene: TRBD1
V gene: TRBV11-3

CDR3 protein: CAISGQRVSNTGELFF
CDR3 DNA: TGTGCCATCTCTGGGCAGCGGGTATCAAACACCGGGGAGCTGTTTTTT
J gene: TRBJ2-2
clone size: few
D gene: -
V gene: TRBV10-3

CDR3 protein: CASSQGSYNEQFF
CDR3 DNA: TGTGCCAGCAGCCAAGGGAGCTACAATGAGCAGTTCTTC
J gene: TRBJ2-1
clone size: -
D gene: -
V gene: TRBV3-1/TRBV3-2

CDR3 protein: CASSLAGQGAYGYTF
CDR3 DNA: TGTGCCAGCAGCTTAGCGGGGCAGGGGGCCTATGGCTACACCTTC
J gene: TRBJ1-2
clone size: -
D gene: TRBD1
V gene: TRBV7-2

CDR3 protein: CAISESDRGDEKLFF
CDR3 DNA: TGTGCCATCAGTGAGTCGGACAGGGGAGATGAAAAACTGTTTTTT
J gene: TRBJ1-4
clone size: -
D gene: TRBD1
V gene: TRBV10-3

CDR3 protein: CASSSTGNTEAFF
CDR3 DNA: TGCGCCAGCAGCTCAACAGGGAACACTGAAGCTTTCTTT
J gene: TRBJ1-1
clone size: -
D gene: -
V gene: TRBV5-1

CDR3 protein: CASSQKVGWYEQYF
CDR3 DNA: TGTGCCAGCAGCCAAAAGGTGGGCTGGTACGAGCAGTACTTC
J gene: TRBJ2-7
clone size: -
D gene: -
V gene: TRBV14

CDR3 protein: CASSLLGQEHEAFF
CDR3 DNA: TGTGCCAGCAGCTTACTAGGACAGGAGCATGAAGCTTTCTTT
J gene: TRBJ1-1
clone size: -
D gene: TRBD1
V gene: TRBV7-2

CDR3 protein: CASSPRRMDREAFF
CDR3 DNA: TGTGCCAGCAGCCCCAGGCGGATGGACAGAGAAGCTTTCTTT
J gene: TRBJ1-1
clone size: -
D gene: -
V gene: TRBV11-2

CDR3 protein: CATRRTGNYEQYF
CDR3 DNA: TGTGCCACCAGACGGACAGGGAACTACGAGCAGTACTTC
J gene: TRBJ2-7
clone size: -
D gene: TRBD1
V gene: TRBV15

CDR3 protein: CASSIFHTGGNQPQHF
CDR3 DNA: TGTGCCAGTAGTATTTTCCACACAGGGGGAAATCAGCCCCAGCATTTT
J gene: TRBJ1-5
clone size: -
D gene: TRBD1
V gene: TRBV19

CDR3 protein: CASSPTPGQGYEKLFF
CDR3 DNA: TGTGCCAGCAGCCCAACGCCGGGACAGGGATATGAAAAACTGTTTTTT
J gene: TRBJ1-4
clone size: few
D gene: TRBD1
V gene: TRBV9

CDR3 protein: CASSPRQGRPPLHF
CDR3 DNA: TGTGCCAGCAGCCCCAGACAGGGAAGGCCACCCCTCCACTTT
J gene: TRBJ1-6
clone size: -
D gene: TRBD1
V gene: TRBV28

CDR3 protein: CASSQEEGAREKLFF
CDR3 DNA: TGCGCCAGCAGCCAAGAAGAGGGGGCGCGCGAAAAACTGTTTTTT
J gene: TRBJ1-4
clone size: -
D gene: TRBD1
V gene: TRBV4-3

CDR3 protein: CASSMVGQGRSTEAFF
CDR3 DNA: TGTGCCAGTAGTATGGTGGGACAGGGTCGGTCCACTGAAGCTTTCTTT
J gene: TRBJ1-1
clone size: -
D gene: TRBD1
V gene: TRBV19

CDR3 protein: CASLTGQNSPLHF
CDR3 DNA: TGTGCCAGTTTGACAGGTCAGAATTCACCCCTCCACTTT
J gene: TRBJ1-6
clone size: -
D gene: -
V gene: TRBV6-5

CDR3 protein: CASSLETAAF
CDR3 DNA: TGTGCCAGCAGCTTAGAAACAGCAGCTTTC
J gene: TRBJ1-2
clone size: -
D gene: -
V gene: TRBV11-2

CDR3 protein: CASSSSGGRSPYQETQYF
CDR3 DNA: TGTGCCAGCAGCTCCTCAGGGGGCCGCTCCCCATATCAAGAGACCCAGTACTTC
J gene: TRBJ2-5
clone size: -
D gene: TRBD1
V gene: TRBV5-6

CDR3 protein: CASSPLGTASVLRANYGYTF
CDR3 DNA: TGTGCCAGCTCACCTTTGGGGACAGCCTCGGTGTTAAGGGCTAACTATGGCTACACCTTC
J gene: TRBJ1-2
clone size: -
D gene: TRBD1
V gene: TRBV18

CDR3 protein: CAIRENLAGGVGEQFF
CDR3 DNA: TGTGCCATCAGAGAAAATCTAGCGGGAGGAGTTGGTGAGCAGTTCTTC
J gene: TRBJ2-1
clone size: -
D gene: TRBD2
V gene: TRBV10-3

CDR3 protein: CASSIEGRTRQYF
CDR3 DNA: TGTGCCAGTAGTATCGAGGGCAGGACCAGGCAGTACTTC
J gene: TRBJ2-7
clone size: -
D gene: -
V gene: TRBV19

CDR3 protein: CASRLGLNSPLHF
CDR3 DNA: TGTGCCAGCAGACTCGGACTGAATTCACCCCTCCACTTT
J gene: TRBJ1-6
clone size: -
D gene: -
V gene: TRBV27

CDR3 protein: CASSLNAGGSYGYTF
CDR3 DNA: TGTGCCAGCAGCTTAAATGCAGGGGGCAGCTATGGCTACACCTTC
J gene: TRBJ1-2
clone size: once
D gene: TRBD1
V gene: TRBV7-9

CDR3 protein: CASSQDYNRERYGYTF
CDR3 DNA: TGCGCCAGCAGCCAAGATTATAACAGGGAGAGATATGGCTACACCTTC
J gene: TRBJ1-2
clone size: -
D gene: -
V gene: TRBV4-3

CDR3 protein: CASSVGLAGVMGEQFF
CDR3 DNA: TGTGCCAGCAGCGTAGGGCTAGCGGGAGTGATGGGTGAGCAGTTCTTC
J gene: TRBJ2-1
clone size: -
D gene: TRBD2
V gene: TRBV9

CDR3 protein: CASSLETGVGYTF
CDR3 DNA: TGTGCCAGCAGCTTAGAGACAGGGGTGGGCTACACCTTC
J gene: TRBJ1-2
clone size: -
D gene: TRBD1
V gene: TRBV7-2